The present entry profiles one T cell receptor beta chain with its context. The antigen remains undetermined. This CDR3 has 13 residues. Trimming at V came to 4 bases and at J to 6 bases, leaving 0 bases not matched to a gene. Germline CDR1 SEHNR, CDR2 FQNEAQ (reference sequence). Produced via immunoSEQ multiplex PCR; TCRdb's table is partial and in-frame only. Among more than 90,000 clones listed, about 82% were seen once. This sample stems from a study of T cell responses to AZD1222 COVID-19 vaccine. Findings and limits, study-wide: Clonal diversity was possibly underestimated; the donors were predominantly white British and more often female. Targets within unmutated variant regions were reportedly found for nearly half of spike-specific TCRs.

This chain connects TRBV7-9 to TRBJ1-6; 7 nucleotides align to TRBD1. Sequencing used peripheral blood, obtained 28 days after the second AZD1222 dose. The receptor was isolated from an adult who received the AZD1222 COVID-19 vaccine. The CDR3 reads CASSWDSNSPLHF. The CDR3 DNA reads TGTGCCAGCAGCTGGGACAGTAATTCACCCCTCCACTTT.